This T cell receptor (beta chain) came from a study of blood T cell repertoires in COVID-19. Study-wide background: Acute and convalescent COVID-19 specimens originated in the United States, Italy and Spain.

Data came from immunoSEQ multiplex PCR; TCRdb stores just in-frame clones and leaves some out. The table lists roughly 290,000 clones, around 87% of them singletons. The CDR3 extends over 16 amino acids. This sequence joins TRBV21-1 and TRBJ2-7; TRBD1 is the table's D call, not checked against the DNA. TRBV21-1 represents a pseudogene. Sequenced: peripheral blood. The sequence derives from a woman between 50 and 59 years old who had recovered from COVID-19. Here the CDR3 DNA reads TGTGCCAGCACCCGAGGGTCGGACAGGGAAAACCACGAGCAGTACTTC. This encodes CASTRGSDRENHEQYF.